The clone carrying this T cell receptor beta chain came up many times. The CDR3 spans 15 residues. Trimming removed 4 bases from V and 2 bases from J; junction bases left unmatched: 2. In germline, CDR1 is MNHEY, CDR2 SMNVEV (reference sequence). The data stem from a study of human T cells and chemical hapten exposure. Overall study: DPC at 0.01% went onto the upper back in patch tests, read at 6 days.

Noted time point: patch test 2, 6 weeks after DPC sensitization. Treatment here: therapeutic diphenylcyclopropenone sensitization with weekly scalp DPC. Each cDNA molecule in the library carried unique molecular identifiers. MiXCR, run by TCRdb on the RACE reads, gives a single entry per CDR3 protein. The table has fewer than 100,000 distinct CDR3 sequences, about 9.9% seen once. The sequencing here drew on whole blood, taken in connection with sensitization to the hapten diphenylcyclopropenone (DPC). This receptor was obtained from a man younger than 35 with alopecia areata. Some clones in this sample may be carry-over from other donors' samples. This sequence joins TRBV27 and TRBJ2-1, with 10 bases lining up with TRBD1. Here the CDR3 DNA reads TGTGCCAGCAGTTCCGGGACAGGGGCCTACAATGAGCAGTTCTTC. The encoded protein is CASSSGTGAYNEQFF.